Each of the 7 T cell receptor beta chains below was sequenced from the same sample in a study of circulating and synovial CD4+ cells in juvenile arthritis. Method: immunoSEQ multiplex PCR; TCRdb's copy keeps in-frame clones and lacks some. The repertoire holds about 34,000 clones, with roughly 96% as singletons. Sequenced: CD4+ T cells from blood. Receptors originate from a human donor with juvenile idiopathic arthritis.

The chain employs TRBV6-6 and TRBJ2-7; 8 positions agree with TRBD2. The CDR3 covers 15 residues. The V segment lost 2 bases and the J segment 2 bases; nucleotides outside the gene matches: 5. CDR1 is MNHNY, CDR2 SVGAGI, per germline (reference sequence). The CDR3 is CASSYRAGEPYEQYF. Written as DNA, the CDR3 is TGTGCCAGCAGTTACCGAGCGGGAGAGCCCTACGAGCAGTACTTC.

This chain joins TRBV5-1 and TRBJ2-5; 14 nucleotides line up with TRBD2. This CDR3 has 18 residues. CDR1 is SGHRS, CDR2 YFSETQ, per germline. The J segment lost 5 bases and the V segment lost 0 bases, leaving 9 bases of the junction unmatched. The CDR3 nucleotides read TGCGCCAGCAGCTTGGCCGGGACTAGCGGGGGTCGCCGGGAGACCCAGTACTTC. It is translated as CASSLAGTSGGRRETQYF.

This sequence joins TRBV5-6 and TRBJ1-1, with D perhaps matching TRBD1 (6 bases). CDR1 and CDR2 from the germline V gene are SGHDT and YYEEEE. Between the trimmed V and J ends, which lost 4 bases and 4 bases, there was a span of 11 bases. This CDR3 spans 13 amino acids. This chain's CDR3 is CASSGTGFTEAFF. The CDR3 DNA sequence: TGTGCCAGCAGCGGAACAGGGTTCACTGAAGCTTTCTTT. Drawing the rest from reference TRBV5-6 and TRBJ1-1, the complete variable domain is DAGVTQSPTHLIKTRGQQVTLRCSPKSGHDTVSWYQQALGQGPQFIFQYYEEEERQRGNFPDRFSGHQFPNYSSELNVNALLLGDSALYLCASSGTGFTEAFFGQGTRLTVV.

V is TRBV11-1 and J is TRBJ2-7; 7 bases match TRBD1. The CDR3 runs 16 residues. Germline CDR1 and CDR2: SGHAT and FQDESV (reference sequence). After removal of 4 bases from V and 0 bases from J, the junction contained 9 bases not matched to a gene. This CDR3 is CASSSSFGTASYEQYF. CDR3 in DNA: TGTGCCAGCAGCTCGTCCTTCGGGACAGCCTCCTACGAGCAGTACTTC.

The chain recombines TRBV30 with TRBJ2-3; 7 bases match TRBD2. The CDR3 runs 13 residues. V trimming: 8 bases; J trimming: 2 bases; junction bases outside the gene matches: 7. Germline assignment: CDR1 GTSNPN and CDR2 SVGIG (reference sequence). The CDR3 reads CARTRISTDTQYF. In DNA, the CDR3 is TGTGCCCGGACTAGAATTTCCACAGATACGCAGTATTTT.

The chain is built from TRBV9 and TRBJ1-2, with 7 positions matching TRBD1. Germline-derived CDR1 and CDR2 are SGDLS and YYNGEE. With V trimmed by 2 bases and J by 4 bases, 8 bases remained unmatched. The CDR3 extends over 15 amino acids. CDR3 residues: CASSVTGALPYGYTF. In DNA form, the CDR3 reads TGTGCCAGCAGCGTTACAGGGGCTCTTCCCTATGGCTACACCTTC.

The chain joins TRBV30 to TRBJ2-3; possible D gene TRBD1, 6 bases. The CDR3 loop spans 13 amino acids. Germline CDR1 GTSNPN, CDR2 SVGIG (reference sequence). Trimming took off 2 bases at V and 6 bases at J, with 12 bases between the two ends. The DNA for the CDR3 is TGTGCCTGGAGTTGGGGGCCCGGGGATACGCAGTATTTT. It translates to CAWSWGPGDTQYF.